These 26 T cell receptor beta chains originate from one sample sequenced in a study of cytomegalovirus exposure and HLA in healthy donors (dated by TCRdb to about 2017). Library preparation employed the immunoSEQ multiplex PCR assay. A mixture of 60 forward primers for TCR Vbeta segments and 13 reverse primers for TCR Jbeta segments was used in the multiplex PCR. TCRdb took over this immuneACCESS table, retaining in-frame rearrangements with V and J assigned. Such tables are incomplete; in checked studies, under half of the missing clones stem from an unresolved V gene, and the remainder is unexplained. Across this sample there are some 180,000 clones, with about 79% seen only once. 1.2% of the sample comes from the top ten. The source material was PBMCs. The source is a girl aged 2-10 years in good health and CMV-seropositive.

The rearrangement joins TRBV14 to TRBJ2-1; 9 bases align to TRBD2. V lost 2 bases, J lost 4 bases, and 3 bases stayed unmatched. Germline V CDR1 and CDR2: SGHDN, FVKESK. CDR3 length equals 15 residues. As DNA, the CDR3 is TGTGCCAGCAGCCAATCTAGCGGGGTGTACAATGAGCAGTTCTTC. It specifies CASSQSSGVYNEQFF.

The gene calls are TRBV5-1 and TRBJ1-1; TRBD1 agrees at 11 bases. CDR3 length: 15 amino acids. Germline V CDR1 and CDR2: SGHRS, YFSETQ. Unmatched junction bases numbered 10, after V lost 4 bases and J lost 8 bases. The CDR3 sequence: CASSLDLDRGREAFF. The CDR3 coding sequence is TGCGCCAGCAGCCTTGATCTGGACAGGGGGCGCGAAGCTTTCTTT.

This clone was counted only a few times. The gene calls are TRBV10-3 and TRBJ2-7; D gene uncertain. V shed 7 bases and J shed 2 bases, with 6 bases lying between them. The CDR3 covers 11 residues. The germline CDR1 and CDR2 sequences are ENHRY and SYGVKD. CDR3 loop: CAIKSTYEQYF. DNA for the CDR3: TGTGCCATCAAGAGTACCTACGAGCAGTACTTC.

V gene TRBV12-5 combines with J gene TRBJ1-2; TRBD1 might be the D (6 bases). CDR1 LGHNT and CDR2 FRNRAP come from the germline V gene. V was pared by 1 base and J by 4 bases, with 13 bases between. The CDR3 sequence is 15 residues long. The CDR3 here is CASGLAQGNVYGYTF. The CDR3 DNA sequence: TGTGCTAGTGGTTTGGCACAGGGTAACGTCTATGGCTACACCTTC.

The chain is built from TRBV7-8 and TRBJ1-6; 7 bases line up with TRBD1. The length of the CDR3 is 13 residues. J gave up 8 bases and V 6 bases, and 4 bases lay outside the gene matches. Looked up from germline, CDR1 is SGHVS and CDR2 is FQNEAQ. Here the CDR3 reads CASSSTGDSPLHF. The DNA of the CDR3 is TGTGCCAGCAGTTCCACAGGGGATTCACCCCTCCACTTT.

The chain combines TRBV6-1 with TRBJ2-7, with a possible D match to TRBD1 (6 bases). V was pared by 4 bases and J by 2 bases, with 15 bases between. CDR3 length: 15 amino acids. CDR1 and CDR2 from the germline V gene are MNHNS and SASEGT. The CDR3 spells CASSVGRGRTYEQYF. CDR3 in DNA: TGTGCCAGCAGTGTAGGCAGGGGCCGAACCTACGAGCAGTACTTC.

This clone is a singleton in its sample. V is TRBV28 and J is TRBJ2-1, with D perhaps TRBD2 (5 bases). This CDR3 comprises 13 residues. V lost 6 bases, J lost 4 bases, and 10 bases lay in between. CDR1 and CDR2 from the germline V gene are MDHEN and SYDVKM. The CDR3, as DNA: TGTGCCAGCAGCTTACTAGGTTACAATGAGCAGTTCTTC. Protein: CASSLLGYNEQFF. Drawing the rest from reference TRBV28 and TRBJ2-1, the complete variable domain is DVKVTQSSRYLVKRTGEKVFLECVQDMDHENMFWYRQDPGLGLRLIYFSYDVKMKEKGDIPEGYSVSREKKERFSLILESASTNQTSMYLCASSLLGYNEQFFGPGTRLTVL.

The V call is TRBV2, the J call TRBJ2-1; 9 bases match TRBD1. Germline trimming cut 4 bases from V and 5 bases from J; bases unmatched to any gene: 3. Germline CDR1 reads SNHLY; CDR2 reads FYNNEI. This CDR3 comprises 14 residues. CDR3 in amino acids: CASSADRGNNEQFF. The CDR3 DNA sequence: TGTGCCAGCAGTGCGGACAGGGGAAACAATGAGCAGTTCTTC.

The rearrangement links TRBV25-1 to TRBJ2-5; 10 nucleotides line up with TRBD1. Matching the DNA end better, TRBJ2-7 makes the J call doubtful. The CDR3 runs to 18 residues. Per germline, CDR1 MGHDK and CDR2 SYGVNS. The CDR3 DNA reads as TGTGCCAGCAGCGCCTTTTTGAGGGGACAGGGGACTGCCTACGAGCAGTACTTC. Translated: CASSAFLRGQGTAYEQYF.

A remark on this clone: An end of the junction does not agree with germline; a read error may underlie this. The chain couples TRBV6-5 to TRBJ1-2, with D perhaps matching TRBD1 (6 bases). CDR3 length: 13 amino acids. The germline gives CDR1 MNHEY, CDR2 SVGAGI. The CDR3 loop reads CASSRQVNYGYPF. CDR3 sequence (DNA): TGTGCCAGCAGTCGACAGGTCAACTATGGCTACCCCTTC.

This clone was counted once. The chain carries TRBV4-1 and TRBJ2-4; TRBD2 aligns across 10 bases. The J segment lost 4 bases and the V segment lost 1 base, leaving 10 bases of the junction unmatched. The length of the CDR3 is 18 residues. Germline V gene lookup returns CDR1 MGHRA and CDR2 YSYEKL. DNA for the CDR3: TGCGCCAGCAGCCAAGGCCATGCAGCGGGGGGGTCTAAAAACATTCAGTACTTC. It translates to CASSQGHAAGGSKNIQYF.

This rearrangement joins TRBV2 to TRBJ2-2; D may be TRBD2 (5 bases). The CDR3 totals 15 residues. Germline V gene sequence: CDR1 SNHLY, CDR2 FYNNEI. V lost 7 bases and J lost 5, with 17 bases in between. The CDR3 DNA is TGTGCCAGCAACCGGGTTTCGGGGATAACCGGGGAGCTGTTTTTT. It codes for CASNRVSGITGELFF. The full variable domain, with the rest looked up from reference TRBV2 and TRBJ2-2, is EPEVTQTPSHQVTQMGQEVILRCVPISNHLYFYWYRQILGQKVEFLVSFYNNEISEKSEIFDDQFSVERPDGSNFTLKIRSTKLEDSAMYFCASNRVSGITGELFFGEGSRLTVL.

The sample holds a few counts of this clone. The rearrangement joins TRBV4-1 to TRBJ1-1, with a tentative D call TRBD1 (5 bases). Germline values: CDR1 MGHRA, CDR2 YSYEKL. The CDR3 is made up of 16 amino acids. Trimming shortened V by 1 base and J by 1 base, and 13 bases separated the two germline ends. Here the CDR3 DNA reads TGCGCCAGCAGCCAAGGTCTCAGGGCTAGGAACACTGAAGCTTTCTTT. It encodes CASSQGLRARNTEAFF.

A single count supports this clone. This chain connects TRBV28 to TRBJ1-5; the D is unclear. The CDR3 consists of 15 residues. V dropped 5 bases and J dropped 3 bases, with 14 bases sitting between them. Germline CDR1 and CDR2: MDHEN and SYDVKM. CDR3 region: CASSRGLRDNQPQHF. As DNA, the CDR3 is TGTGCCAGCAGTAGAGGTTTGAGAGACAATCAGCCCCAGCATTTT.

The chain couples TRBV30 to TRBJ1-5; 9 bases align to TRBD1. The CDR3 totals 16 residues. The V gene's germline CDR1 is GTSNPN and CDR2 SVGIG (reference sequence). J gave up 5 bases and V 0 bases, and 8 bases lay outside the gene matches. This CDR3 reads CAWSVGTGGGHQPQHF. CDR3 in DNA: TGTGCCTGGAGTGTTGGAACAGGGGGCGGGCATCAGCCCCAGCATTTT.

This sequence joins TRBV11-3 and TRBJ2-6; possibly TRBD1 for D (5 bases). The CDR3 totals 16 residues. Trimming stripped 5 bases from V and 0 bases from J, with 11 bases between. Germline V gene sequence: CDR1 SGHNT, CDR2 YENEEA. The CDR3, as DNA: TGTGCCAGCAGCGTAGCAGGGTTCTCTGGGGCCAACGTCCTGACTTTC. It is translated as CASSVAGFSGANVLTF.

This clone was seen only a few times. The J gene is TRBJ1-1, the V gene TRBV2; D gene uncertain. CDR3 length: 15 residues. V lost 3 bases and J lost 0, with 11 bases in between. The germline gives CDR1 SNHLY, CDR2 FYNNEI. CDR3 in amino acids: CASSDAGIMNTEAFF. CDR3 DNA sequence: TGTGCCAGCAGTGACGCGGGGATCATGAACACTGAAGCTTTCTTT.

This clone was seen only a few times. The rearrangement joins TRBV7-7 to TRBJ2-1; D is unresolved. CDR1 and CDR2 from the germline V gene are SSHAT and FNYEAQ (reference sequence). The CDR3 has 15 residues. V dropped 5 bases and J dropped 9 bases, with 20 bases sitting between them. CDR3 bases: TGTGCCAGCAGCATCTCTCGGGTTTTAGCTAGTGAGCAGTTCTTC. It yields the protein CASSISRVLASEQFF.

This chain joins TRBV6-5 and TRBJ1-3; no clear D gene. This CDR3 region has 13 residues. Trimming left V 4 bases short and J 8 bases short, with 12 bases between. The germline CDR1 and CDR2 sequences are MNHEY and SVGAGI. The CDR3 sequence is CASSSRLLDTIYF. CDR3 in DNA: TGTGCCAGCAGTTCCCGACTTTTGGACACCATATATTTT.

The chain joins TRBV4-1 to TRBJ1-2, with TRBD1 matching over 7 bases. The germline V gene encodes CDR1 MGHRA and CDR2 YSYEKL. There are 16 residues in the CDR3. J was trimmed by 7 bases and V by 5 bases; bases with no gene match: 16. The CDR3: CASSEGPPGQEGGYTF. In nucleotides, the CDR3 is TGCGCCAGCAGCGAGGGTCCACCAGGACAGGAGGGTGGCTACACCTTC.

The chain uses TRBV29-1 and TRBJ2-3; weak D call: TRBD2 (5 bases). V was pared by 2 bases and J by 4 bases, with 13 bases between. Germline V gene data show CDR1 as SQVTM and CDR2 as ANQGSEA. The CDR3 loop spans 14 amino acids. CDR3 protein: CSVEFRGLPDTQYF. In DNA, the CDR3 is TGCAGCGTTGAATTCCGGGGTCTGCCAGATACGCAGTATTTT.

Here the CDR3 DNA reads TGTGCCAGCAGCTTTGGGGGCAGAAGAGGCTACACCTTC. Translation gives CASSFGGRRGYTF. The J gene is TRBJ1-2, the V gene TRBV5-4; D may be TRBD1 (6 bases). Germline V lookup: CDR1 SGHNT, CDR2 YYREEE (reference sequence). The CDR3 length is 13 residues. V was trimmed by 2 bases and J by 8 bases, leaving 13 bases between them. The full variable domain, in which reference TRBV5-4 and TRBJ1-2 provide the parts outside the CDR3, is ETGVTQSPTHLIKTRGQQVTLRCSSQSGHNTVSWYQQALGQGPQFIFQYYREEENGRGNFPPRFSGLQFPNYSSELNVNALELDDSALYLCASSFGGRRGYTFGSGTRLTVV.

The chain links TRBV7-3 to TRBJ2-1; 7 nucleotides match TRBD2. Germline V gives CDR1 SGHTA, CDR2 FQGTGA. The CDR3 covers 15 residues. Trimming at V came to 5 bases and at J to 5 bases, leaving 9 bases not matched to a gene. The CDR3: CASSPQRGTHNEQFF. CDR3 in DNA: TGTGCCAGCAGCCCTCAGCGGGGTACCCACAATGAGCAGTTCTTC.

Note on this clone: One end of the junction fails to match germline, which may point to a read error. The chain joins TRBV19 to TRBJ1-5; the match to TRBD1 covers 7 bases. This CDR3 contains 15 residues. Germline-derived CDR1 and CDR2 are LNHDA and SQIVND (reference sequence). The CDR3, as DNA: TGTGCCAGTAGTGTAGACAGGGAGGGGAAACAGCCCCAGCATTTT. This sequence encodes CASSVDREGKQPQHF.

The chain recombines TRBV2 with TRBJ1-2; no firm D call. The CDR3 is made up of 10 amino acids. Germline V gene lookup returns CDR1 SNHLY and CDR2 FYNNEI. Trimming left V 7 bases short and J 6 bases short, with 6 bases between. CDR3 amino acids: CASNPNGYTF. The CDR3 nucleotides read TGTGCCAGCAATCCCAATGGCTACACCTTC.

CDR3 DNA: TGCGCCAGCAGCTTGGGGGACAGCGGCAGCGGCGGACCCTACGAGCAGTACTTC. Residues: CASSLGDSGSGGPYEQYF. The rearrangement uses TRBV5-1 and TRBJ2-7, with 7 bases that match TRBD1. Trimming removed 0 bases from V and 2 bases from J; junction bases left unmatched: 14. The CDR3 sequence is 18 residues long. CDR1 is SGHRS, CDR2 YFSETQ, per germline. The full variable domain, completed using reference TRBV5-1 and TRBJ2-7, is KAGVTQTPRYLIKTRGQQVTLSCSPISGHRSVSWYQQTPGQGLQFLFEYFSETQRNKGNFPGRFSGRQFSNSRSEMNVSTLELGDSALYLCASSLGDSGSGGPYEQYFGPGTRLTVT.